This T cell receptor (beta chain) was sequenced during a study of response to subunit inactivated influenza vaccine. Study-wide points: The authors offered the suggestion that each seasonal influenza vaccination recruits few new T cells.

In the case of this clonotype: What it binds is not known.

TCRdb analysed the RT-PCR reads with MiXCR anew, one entry per CDR3 protein. This table has roughly 500,000 distinct CDR3 sequences, less than 25% appearing once. The sample was also reused in another study, on T cells expressing NK-cell markers. From that paper: Libraries used 5'RACE template switching adding universal primer site and UMIs. Within the sequenced cohort of eight donors, seven exhibited HCMV seropositivity and one was seronegative. NKG2C+ dominant clonotype frequencies in about 6 donors were roughly 1.0-7.0% of CD8+ T cells.

The sequencing here drew on CD4+ T cells sorted from PBMCs, taken 11 to 12 days after vaccination. The sequence was obtained from a man between 45 and 60 years old who received an inactivated influenza vaccine.

In nucleotides, the CDR3 is TGTGCCATCAGTGACCAAAACTACGAGCAGTACTTC. Protein: CAISDQNYEQYF. The rearrangement links TRBV10-3 to TRBJ2-7; D call uncertain. CDR1 and CDR2 (germline): ENHRY, SYGVKD. This CDR3 is built from 12 residues. V lost 3 bases, J lost 3 bases, and 6 bases lay in between.